Below, 8 T cell receptor beta chains from the same sample are listed, as sequenced in a study of cytomegalovirus exposure and HLA in healthy donors. Here immunoSEQ multiplex PCR was the method, and the copy in TCRdb shows in-frame clones only, minus some. The table shows about 150,000 clones, with less than 90% occurring only once. The material sequenced was PBMCs. These receptors all come from a woman between 18 and 30 years old in good health and CMV-seropositive.

The V call is TRBV7-8, the J call TRBJ2-5; D possibly corresponds to TRBD2 (6 bases). The germline V gene encodes CDR1 SGHVS and CDR2 FQNEAQ. Between the trimmed V and J ends, which lost 0 bases and 3 bases, there was a span of 11 bases. This CDR3 is 15 amino acids long. This CDR3 is CASSLAGRGEETQYF. DNA for the CDR3: TGTGCCAGCAGCTTAGCCGGGAGAGGAGAAGAGACCCAGTACTTC.

The CDR3 DNA follows: TGTGCCAGCAGCGTGGAGACAGGACCCTCTGGGGCCAACGTCCTGACTTTC. It translates to CASSVETGPSGANVLTF. The rearrangement joins TRBV11-3 to TRBJ2-6; D may be TRBD1 (6 bases). CDR3 length: 17 amino acids. Trimming took off 5 bases at V and 0 bases at J, with 14 bases between the two ends. Germline-derived CDR1 and CDR2 are SGHNT and YENEEA.

This chain links TRBV4-1 with TRBJ2-2; 11 bases agree with TRBD2. Germline V CDR1 and CDR2: MGHRA, YSYEKL. V trimming: 2 bases; J trimming: 0 bases; junction bases outside the gene matches: 14. The CDR3 is made up of 21 amino acids. The CDR3 nucleotides read TGCGCCAGCAGCCAACCTTCACTTAGCGGGAGGGCCTTTGCGAACACCGGGGAGCTGTTTTTT. Protein sequence: CASSQPSLSGRAFANTGELFF.

The V and J genes are TRBV30 and TRBJ2-7; 8 nucleotides align to TRBD2. With 2 bases clipped from V and 8 bases from J, the junction kept 8 bases outside the gene matches. The CDR3 has 13 residues. Germline V CDR1 and CDR2: GTSNPN, SVGIG (reference sequence). In nucleotides, the CDR3 is TGTGCCTGGAGTCCCGGGACTAGTATCAAGCAGTACTTC. Residues: CAWSPGTSIKQYF.

The genes are TRBV5-1 and TRBJ1-4; 11 bases line up with TRBD1. The CDR3 sequence is 15 residues long. V lost 3 bases to trimming and J lost 3 bases; unmatched junction nucleotides: 1. Germline V gene data show CDR1 as SGHRS and CDR2 as YFSETQ. This CDR3 is CASSWGQGANEKLFF. In DNA form, the CDR3 reads TGCGCCAGCAGCTGGGGACAGGGGGCTAATGAAAAACTGTTTTTT. Complete variable domain (other parts from reference TRBV5-1 and TRBJ1-4): KAGVTQTPRYLIKTRGQQVTLSCSPISGHRSVSWYQQTPGQGLQFLFEYFSETQRNKGNFPGRFSGRQFSNSRSEMNVSTLELGDSALYLCASSWGQGANEKLFFGSGTQLSVL.

A single count supports this clone. This rearrangement joins TRBV6-5 to TRBJ2-7; a possible D gene is TRBD2 (5 bases). The CDR3 spans 15 residues. Germline-derived CDR1 and CDR2 are MNHEY and SVGAGI. V dropped 7 bases and J dropped 3 bases, with 19 bases sitting between them. CDR3 DNA: TGTGCCAGCACAAACGAGGTGGCAGGACTCTACGAGCAGTACTTC. Translation: CASTNEVAGLYEQYF.

The rearrangement links TRBV7-8 to TRBJ2-1, with 9 positions matching TRBD1. The V and J ends lost 1 base and 5 bases, in that order; junction bases with no gene match: 12. Germline values: CDR1 SGHVS, CDR2 FQNEAQ. The CDR3 consists of 18 residues. The CDR3 region has the DNA TGTGCCAGCAGCTTAGATAGGATCTCCGGGACAGGGAACAATGAGCAGTTCTTC. This sequence encodes CASSLDRISGTGNNEQFF.

The chain couples TRBV28 to TRBJ2-1, with D possibly TRBD2 on 6 matching bases. Germline V lookup: CDR1 MDHEN, CDR2 SYDVKM. There are 14 residues in the CDR3. V was clipped by 10 bases and J by 0 bases, with 13 bases between them. The CDR3 bases are TGTGCCACCAGGGACTTGCTCTCCTACAATGAGCAGTTCTTC. It encodes CATRDLLSYNEQFF.